This T cell receptor (beta chain) was found in a study of blood T cell repertoires in COVID-19. In the authors' methods: From reference gene primer amplification, estimates of nucleated cell counts were derived. Method: immunoSEQ multiplex PCR; TCRdb's copy keeps in-frame clones and lacks some. That table is the source of V, J and clone size, and D and trimming were worked out from the DNA. The data contain 80,000 to 100,000 clones, around 83% of them singletons. The CDR3 totals 16 residues. V dropped 5 bases and J dropped 6; count of bases not matched to a gene: 13. CDR1 and CDR2 (germline): MDHEN, SYDVKM.

Sequenced sample: peripheral blood. The chain links TRBV28 to TRBJ2-7; 10 positions agree with TRBD2. The clonotype comes from a woman of 80 years or more in a cohort sampled during active or convalescent COVID-19. The DNA of the CDR3 is TGTGCCAGCAGTCTGTGGGGACTAGCGTCATCCATCGAGCAGTACTTC. Amino acids: CASSLWGLASSIEQYF.